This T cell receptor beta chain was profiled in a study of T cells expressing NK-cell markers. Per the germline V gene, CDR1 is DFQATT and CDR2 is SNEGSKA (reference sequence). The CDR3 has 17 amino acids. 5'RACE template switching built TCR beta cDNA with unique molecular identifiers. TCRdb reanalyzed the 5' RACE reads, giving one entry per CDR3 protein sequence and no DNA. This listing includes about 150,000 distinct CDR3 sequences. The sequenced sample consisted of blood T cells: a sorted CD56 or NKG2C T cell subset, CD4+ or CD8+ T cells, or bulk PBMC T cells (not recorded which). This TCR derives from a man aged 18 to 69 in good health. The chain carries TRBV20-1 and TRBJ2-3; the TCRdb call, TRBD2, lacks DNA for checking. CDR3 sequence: CSAYLIYSGVRTDTQYF.